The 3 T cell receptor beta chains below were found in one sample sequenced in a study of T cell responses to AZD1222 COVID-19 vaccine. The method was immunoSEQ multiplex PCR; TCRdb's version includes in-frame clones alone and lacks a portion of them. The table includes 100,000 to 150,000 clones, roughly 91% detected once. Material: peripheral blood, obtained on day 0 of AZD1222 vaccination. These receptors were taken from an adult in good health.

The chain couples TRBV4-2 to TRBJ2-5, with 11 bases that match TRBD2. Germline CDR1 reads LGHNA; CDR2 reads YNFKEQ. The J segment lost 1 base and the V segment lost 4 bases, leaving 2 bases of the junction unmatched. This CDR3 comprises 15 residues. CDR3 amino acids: CASSPGTSGQETQYF. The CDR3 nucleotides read TGTGCCAGCAGCCCCGGGACTAGCGGCCAAGAGACCCAGTACTTC.

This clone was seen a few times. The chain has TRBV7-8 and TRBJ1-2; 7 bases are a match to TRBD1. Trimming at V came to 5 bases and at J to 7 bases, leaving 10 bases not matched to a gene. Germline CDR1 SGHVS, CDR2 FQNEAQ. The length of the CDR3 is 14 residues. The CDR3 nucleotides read TGTGCCAGCAGCCGATCCGGGGACAGAGGTGGCTACACCTTC. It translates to CASSRSGDRGGYTF.

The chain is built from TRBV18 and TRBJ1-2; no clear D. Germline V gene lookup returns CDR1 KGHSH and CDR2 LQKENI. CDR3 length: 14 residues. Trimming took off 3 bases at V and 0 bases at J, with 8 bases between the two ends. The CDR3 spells CASSPSPANYGYTF. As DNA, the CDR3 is TGTGCCAGCTCACCTTCGCCAGCTAACTATGGCTACACCTTC. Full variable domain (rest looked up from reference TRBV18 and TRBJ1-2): NAGVMQNPRHLVRRRGQEARLRCSPMKGHSHVYWYRQLPEEGLKFMVYLQKENIIDESGMPKERFSAEFPKEGPSILRIQQVVRGDSAAYFCASSPSPANYGYTFGSGTRLTVV.